This T cell receptor (beta chain) was captured in a study of T cells in Graves' hyperthyroidism and ophthalmopathy. The CDR3 length is 15 residues. The ends were cut back, 2 bases at V and 0 bases at J, with 11 bases in the middle. Germline assignment: CDR1 MNHEY and CDR2 SVGAGI. It was RNA transcripts that yielded the amplified TCR beta CDR3 regions. The HTBI primer set drove a first-round RT-PCR of the TCR CDR3. TCRdb analysed the multiplex PCR reads with MiXCR anew, one entry per CDR3 protein. Of more than 500,000 distinct CDR3 sequences in the sample, about 16% were seen once. Study conclusions and caveats: Model output signaled ophthalmopathy a median 6.5 months ahead of onset.

Among the patients, aged 18 to 65, hyperthyroidism was newly diagnosed and had lasted under 2 months. Comment on this clonotype: The antigen is unknown.

This receptor was taken from a woman aged 30 to 39 with Graves' hyperthyroidism. The genes are TRBV6-5 and TRBJ2-7; D is tentatively TRBD1 or TRBD2 (5 bases each). Sample: blood. The CDR3 region is CASSYERTSSYEQYF. DNA for the CDR3: TGTGCCAGCAGTTACGAGCGGACATCCTCCTACGAGCAGTACTTC.